Here is one TCR beta chain with its context. It has no known antigen specificity. No quality values exist for individual bases; no much larger clone is one base distant. The sample belongs to a study of cytomegalovirus exposure and HLA in healthy donors (TCRdb year 2017). For the study in its entirety: An earlier analysis of some 500 of the donors reported roughly 300 Gb of sequence data and 120 million or so unique TCR beta sequences from about 200 million T cells. Roughly 300 gigabases of sequencing data and around 87 million unique TCR sequences were included in an early release covering 500 to 750 HLA-typed donors. The genetic ancestry cluster associated with self-reported Caucasian donors included about 84% of the 300 to 450 genotyped donors. The study aimed to test whether signatures of past pathogen exposure could be identified by cataloging public T cell receptors. The study used immunosequencing to profile the T cell repertoires of approximately 650 subjects and linked those repertoires to cytomegalovirus serostatus. Besides the first cohort of around 700 subjects, a separate validation cohort made up of 95 to 150 different subjects was used. To predict cytomegalovirus infection status, the study combined high-throughput TCR immunosequencing, statistical association of individual TCRs with disease status, and machine learning. A later analysis re-examined previously published TCR beta repertoires from 600 to 700 donors and added high-resolution HLA genotyping to investigate patterns of TCR occurrence. Rather than drawing on any new phenotypic data, the later analysis identified candidate immune exposures from TCR beta sequences and the way those sequences occurred across donors. In an earlier analysis of a few hundred of the donors, high-throughput TCR beta sequencing was used to judge whether each TCR beta V gene segment behaved as functional or pseudogenic. Donor age, sex, ethnicity and CMV serostatus were compiled alongside the repertoire data. Genome-wide SNP genotypes for about 65% of the roughly 700 donors were used in a later genetic analysis, which treated that subset as a discovery cohort. All discovery cohort repertoires had been generated using a single sequencing platform. Class I and class II HLA loci were covered by the typing at four-digit resolution. Typing coverage differed by locus: A, B, C, DRB1 and DQB1 were typed in roughly 629-630 donors, DQA1 in 500 to 550, DPA1 in approximately 600, and DPB1 in approximately 450. Because of strong linkage in the cohort, four to six DR-DQ haplotypes were treated as single units for association and clustering. On average, roughly 200,000 unique TCR beta nucleotide sequences were sequenced per donor among 300 to 500 genotyped donors of the cohort, with roughly 18% of those sequences being non-productive. Summary of the overall study and its limitations: Immune exposure information for the cohort was limited to CMV serostatus. A total of 150 or so TCR beta chains were listed by the study as associated with cytomegalovirus. Some IMGT-functional V segments, including TRBV6-2 and TRBV6-3, could not be distinguished by the 87-base-pair reads and were therefore excluded. In both the original and validation cohorts, the classifier was reported to diagnose cytomegalovirus status with high specificity and sensitivity. An earlier analysis of 587 of the donors showed that most TCR beta V segments appeared in productive rearrangements either about 87% or about 30% of the time, which broadly matched IMGT annotations. In a later analysis, around 17,000 TCR beta sequences were associated with specific HLA alleles at a false discovery rate of 0.05. Because HLA typing was missing for some donors at each locus, association tests included only the typed subset. In a later analysis, most CMV-associated TCR beta chains were found to appear HLA-restricted, with HLA associations seemingly driven largely by CMV exposure. Assigning TCR associations to individual alleles was difficult when HLA alleles, especially DR and DQ, strongly co-occurred. In a later analysis, HLA-associated TCR beta chains were found to be more clonally expanded and to have lower generation probabilities than equally common non-associated chains. A later genetic analysis reported fewer N-insertions in productive TCRs among donors in an Asian-associated ancestry cluster than the roughly 690-donor mean. In a later genetic analysis, a missense DCLRE1C variant was associated with V-gene and J-gene trimming of TCR beta chains, and the association was replicated in an independent cohort. Linkage disequilibrium might explain the correlated functional status among segregating V segments, but an unknown experimental factor could not be ruled out. A further reported finding was that TCR beta sequences accurately predicted the HLA-A and HLA-B alleles for most subjects in the first cohort. A group of highly shared sequence variants was considered likely to be a technical artifact of the sequencing pipeline. According to a later analysis, TCR association rates differed among HLA loci, with DRB1 alleles showing the most associated TCRs and HLA-C alleles showing the fewest. In vitro tests confirmed that a few of the cytomegalovirus-associated TCR beta chains recognize cytomegalovirus antigens. Several of the top co-occurrence clusters appeared to be linked to parvovirus B19, influenza, CMV and Epstein-Barr virus, according to a later analysis. Because counts were too low, roughly 16 rarely observed V segments, including chromosome 9 orphons, were excluded from the earlier analysis of 587 of the donors. The authors suggested that the approach could potentially be extended to other disease states and immunological phenotypes. In this cohort, only TCR beta chains were sequenced, and detectable features were limited by the absence of alpha or paired-chain data. The presence/absence analyses assumed that sequencing depth was roughly uniform across donors, and that assumption may not be true. Most TCR sequences were seen in very few donors, while some public TCRs were found in many individuals.

Library generation was performed with the immunoSEQ multiplex PCR assay. A mixture of 60 forward primers for TCR Vbeta segments and 13 reverse primers for TCR Jbeta segments was used in the multiplex PCR. A multiplex PCR assay on genomic DNA amplified the CDR3 region of rearranged TCR beta genes. Amplified TCR beta libraries were sequenced as 87-base-pair reads on the Illumina HiSeq System. Per the original workflow: A later analysis tallied roughly 78 million unique TCR beta chains across the 550 to 850 repertoires, and 10 million to 11 million of those chains were shared by two or more donors. To remove PCR and sequencing errors, raw reads were error-corrected and collapsed into unique sequences using a nearest-neighbor algorithm that merged closely related sequences. Alignment of CDR3 sequences to IMGT reference sequences was used to assign V, D and J gene segments. For a sequence to be retained, a match of at least six nucleotides was required to both a V gene segment and a J gene segment. A rearrangement was called productive if the CDR3 had no stop codons and remained in frame with V and J, and every other rearrangement was called non-productive. Following IMGT convention, CDR3 was defined as the stretch from the second conserved V-encoded cysteine to the conserved J-encoded phenylalanine. The earlier analysis of approximately 590 of the donors excluded any sequence lacking an unambiguous match to a single V gene segment. An earlier analysis of approximately 590 of the donors called V segments functional above 56.7% productive rearrangements and segregating when the between-donor standard deviation exceeded 5%. A statistical classification framework was built for diagnosing cytomegalovirus status from the catalog of TCR beta chain sequences. In a later analysis, TCR nucleotide sequences were compared against IMGT/GENE-DB human TR gene sequences so that V and J genes could be assigned. The TCRdist pipeline was used in a later analysis to assign CDR3 sequences and most-parsimonious VDJ recombination scenarios. In a later analysis, every TCR beta chain was defined by the combination of its CDR3 amino acid sequence and its V-gene family, and reads without a unique V-gene family were dropped. In a later analysis, approximately 640 highly shared, low-generation-probability nucleotide sequences were removed to address suspected cross-contamination and a sequencing artifact. For each public chain, a later analysis derived a clonal expansion index from normalized ranks of inferred template counts within each repertoire. In a later analysis, generation probabilities were computed using a VDJ recombination model fitted to out-of-frame rearrangements, and the results were checked against IGoR. Hypergeometric tests were used in a later analysis to score TCR-TCR, TCR-HLA and TCR-CMV co-occurrence, with a repertoire-size bias correction applied to the TCR pairs. In a later analysis, false discovery rates were estimated by permuting HLA or CMV assignments 20 times. In a later analysis, co-occurring TCRs were grouped using DBSCAN, with TCRdist sequence similarity added in when clustering inside HLA-allele-positive subsets. Repertoires with fewer than 30,000 or more than 120,000 public chains, plus five repertoires with anomalous nucleotide sharing, were excluded from co-occurrence clustering. TCRdb stores this immuneACCESS table with in-frame sequences only. Part of the clones is absent; in the studies checked, under half of the shortfall reflects unresolved V genes, and no reason is known for the rest. That table gives V, J and clone size, and the DNA gave D and trimming. Present in this sample are about 95,000 clones, over 75% of which were seen just once. The top ten clonotypes cover 5.3% of the sample.

From the cysteine through the phenylalanine, the CDR3 covers 13 amino acids. The CDR3 DNA has 39 bases and is translated from base 1. From a lookup of the germline V gene (reference sequence), CDR1 and CDR2 are LNHDA and SQIVND. V and J are trimmed by 7 bases and 7 bases, and the gene matches miss 5 bases of the junction. In total, 630 or so healthy bone marrow donors made up the cohort. At the time of sampling, every cohort member was nominally healthy, though immune exposures that went unrecorded were likely present. The donor tested CMV seropositive and was one of the 289 seropositive cohort members. A peripheral blood sample was collected from each donor, and TCR beta sequencing was performed on peripheral blood mononuclear cells. The Qiagen DNeasy Blood Extraction Kit was used to extract genomic DNA from the blood cell samples.

The chain joins TRBV19 to TRBJ1-5; TRBD1 lines up with 9 middle nucleotides. Sequenced input: PBMCs. This TCR was sampled from a man aged 25 to 45 in good health and CMV-seropositive. The CDR3 protein sequence reads: CASTRQGVQPQHF. The DNA sequence follows: TGTGCCAGTACCCGACAGGGGGTGCAGCCCCAGCATTTT.